This TCR beta chain stems from a study of lymphopenia after photon versus proton radiotherapy. Study outcomes and limitations: After lymphocyte nadir, photon-treated repertoires showed oligoclonal expansion, especially CD8+ Temra.

Profiling relied on immunoSEQ multiplex PCR, and the TCRdb table lists in-frame clones only, not all of them. The sample records fewer than 65,000 clones, approximately 86% being singletons. V gave up 3 bases and J gave up 5 bases; unmatched junction bases: 9. There are 15 residues in the CDR3. CDR1 and CDR2 from the germline V gene are SGHNT and YENEEA. Comments on this clone: Antigen specificity is unknown.

The V gene is TRBV11-3, the J gene TRBJ2-5; 7 bases map to TRBD2. This sample comprised peripheral blood, obtained from a patient treated with photon-based radiotherapy. This clonotype was obtained from a middle-aged man with gastric cancer. CDR3 in DNA: TGTGCCAGCAGCTTCAGGTTCCGGCGGGGGGAGACCCAGTACTTC. Translation gives CASSFRFRRGETQYF.